The present T cell receptor (beta chain) was sequenced within a study of blood T cell repertoires in COVID-19. Looking at the study overall: T cells, B-cell-depleted T cells, or PBMCs supplied cDNA or gDNA.

Authors' processing steps: The assay estimated nucleated cells by amplifying reference gene primers. TCRdb's copy holds only in-frame clones and misses some; the assay was immunoSEQ multiplex PCR. The DNA gave D and trimming, while V, J and clone size come from that table. In the table there are 180,000 or so clones, approximately 85% of which are singletons. The length of the CDR3 is 13 residues. V was cut by 2 bases and J by 3 bases, with 6 bases left in between. The receptor comes from a woman in her sixties or seventies with acute or convalescent COVID-19. The sample comprised peripheral blood. The chain combines TRBV5-3 with TRBJ2-1, with D unresolved. TRBV5-3 has ORF status, its function being uncertain. The CDR3 nucleotides read TGTGCCAGAAGCTTCGCAGACTACAATGAGCAGTTCTTC. Translating gives CARSFADYNEQFF.